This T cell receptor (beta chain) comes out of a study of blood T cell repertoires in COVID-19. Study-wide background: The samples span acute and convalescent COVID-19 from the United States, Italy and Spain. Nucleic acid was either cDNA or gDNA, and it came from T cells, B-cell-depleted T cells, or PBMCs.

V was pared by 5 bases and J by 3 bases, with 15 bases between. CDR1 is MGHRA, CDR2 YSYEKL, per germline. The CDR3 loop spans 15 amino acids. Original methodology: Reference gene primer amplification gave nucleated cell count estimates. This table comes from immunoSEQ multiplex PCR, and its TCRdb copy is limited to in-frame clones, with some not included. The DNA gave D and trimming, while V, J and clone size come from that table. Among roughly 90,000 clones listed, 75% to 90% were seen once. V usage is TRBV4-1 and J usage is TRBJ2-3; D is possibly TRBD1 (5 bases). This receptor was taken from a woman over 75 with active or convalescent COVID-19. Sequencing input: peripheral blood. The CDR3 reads CASSERQGSTDTQYF. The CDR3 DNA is TGCGCCAGCAGCGAGAGGCAGGGTAGTACAGATACGCAGTATTTT.